The 23 T cell receptor beta chains presented below share a single source sample, sequenced in a study of blood T cell repertoires in COVID-19 (dated by TCRdb to 2018 to 2021). Library preparation used the immunoSEQ multiplex PCR assay. The clones in this table, taken by TCRdb from immuneACCESS, are in-frame only. Not every clone is retained; where verified, under half of the shortfall comes from an unresolved V gene, and the cause of the rest is unknown. For this sample there are fewer than 60,000 clones; about 84% appear just once. The top ten clonotypes cover around 9.1% of the sample. Sequencing input: peripheral blood. The receptors here all came from a man aged 60 to 69 with acute or convalescent COVID-19.

The sample holds a few counts of this clone. V is TRBV6-5 and J is TRBJ1-2, with 7 bases aligning to TRBD1. Germline V gene sequence: CDR1 MNHEY, CDR2 SVGAGI. The CDR3 has 13 amino acids. Trimming took 5 bases from V and 4 from J; bases not matched to a gene: 4. The CDR3 nucleotides read TGTGCCAGCAGTCCCGACAGGGCCTATGGCTACACCTTC. Translating it yields CASSPDRAYGYTF.

Here the CDR3 DNA reads TGCGCCAGCAGCGTTCAAATTACTAGCGACTCCTACGAGCAGTACTTC. Translated, it gives CASSVQITSDSYEQYF. This chain joins TRBV5-1 and TRBJ2-7; 7 positions match TRBD2. Germline V CDR1 and CDR2: SGHRS, YFSETQ. This CDR3 has 16 residues. The V segment lost 4 bases and the J segment 0 bases; nucleotides outside the gene matches: 10.

The chain uses TRBV5-4 and TRBJ2-1, with TRBD1 as a possible D gene (6 bases). The CDR3 has 17 amino acids. The germline V gene has CDR1 SGHNT and CDR2 YYREEE (reference sequence). V gave up 3 bases and J gave up 1 base, with 17 bases separating them. The CDR3 here is CASSSLIQGPSYNEQFF. The DNA of the CDR3 is TGTGCCAGCAGCTCCTTAATACAGGGCCCTTCCTACAATGAGCAGTTCTTC. Together with reference TRBV5-4 and TRBJ2-1, the CDR3 gives the full variable domain: ETGVTQSPTHLIKTRGQQVTLRCSSQSGHNTVSWYQQALGQGPQFIFQYYREEENGRGNFPPRFSGLQFPNYSSELNVNALELDDSALYLCASSSLIQGPSYNEQFFGPGTRLTVL.

The chain joins TRBV5-1 to TRBJ1-6; 8 bases fit TRBD1. With V trimmed by 0 bases and J by 6 bases, 2 bases remained unmatched. The CDR3 length is 15 residues. Germline V lookup: CDR1 SGHRS, CDR2 YFSETQ. The CDR3 sequence is CASSLAGQGNSPLHF. CDR3 nucleotides: TGCGCCAGCAGCTTGGCCGGACAGGGTAATTCACCCCTCCACTTT.

The chain couples TRBV6-5 to TRBJ1-1, with unresolved D. This CDR3 is 16 amino acids long. V lost 0 bases and J lost 2, with 13 bases in between. CDR1 is MNHEY, CDR2 SVGAGI, per germline. For the CDR3, the DNA is TGTGCCAGCAGTTACTCGAAACGGGGATTCAACACTGAAGCTTTCTTT. As protein: CASSYSKRGFNTEAFF.

V and J are TRBV9 and TRBJ1-2; 11 bases match TRBD1. The V gene's germline CDR1 is SGDLS and CDR2 YYNGEE. The CDR3 length is 14 residues. J was trimmed by 8 bases and V by 0 bases; bases with no gene match: 3. CDR3 nucleotides: TGTGCCAGCAGCGTAGGGACAGGGGGCCGAGGCTACACCTTC. It encodes CASSVGTGGRGYTF.

The CDR3 DNA reads as TGTGCCAGCAGCCAAAAGAGATATGGCTACACCTTC. Encoded protein: CASSQKRYGYTF. The chain is built from TRBV3-1 (or the pseudogene TRBV3-2) and TRBJ1-2; D is uncertain. Germline CDR1 is LGHDT and CDR2 is YNNKEL (reference sequence). The CDR3 has 12 amino acids. Trimming removed 2 bases from V and 5 bases from J, with 6 bases in between.

The J gene is TRBJ2-2, the V gene TRBV19; D call uncertain. Germline V gives CDR1 LNHDA, CDR2 SQIVND (reference sequence). Trimming removed 5 bases at V and 5 bases at J, with 9 bases between. CDR3 length: 13 amino acids. The CDR3 DNA is TGTGCCAGTAGTCCGACAAGAACCGGGGAGCTGTTTTTT. This encodes CASSPTRTGELFF.

The chain combines TRBV29-1 with TRBJ1-1; the D is unclear. The CDR3 runs to 10 residues. V was clipped by 5 bases and J by 8 bases, with 9 bases between them. Germline values: CDR1 SQVTM, CDR2 ANQGSEA. This chain's CDR3 is CSVSPREAFF. DNA for the CDR3: TGCAGCGTTAGCCCAAGAGAAGCTTTCTTT.

The CDR3 DNA sequence: TGTGCCAGCTCACTTCAGGGAAACGCGAACACCGGGGAGCTGTTTTTT. Translating gives CASSLQGNANTGELFF. V is TRBV18 and J is TRBJ2-2; TRBD1 is a possible D gene (5 bases). CDR1 KGHSH and CDR2 LQKENI come from the germline V gene. This CDR3 contains 16 residues. V shed 4 bases and J shed 0 bases, with 12 bases lying between them.

Worth noting for this clone: One end of the junction fails to match germline, which may point to a read error. The V and J genes are TRBV7-7 and TRBJ2-7, with D perhaps matching TRBD1 (6 bases). The CDR3 covers 13 residues. CDR1 and CDR2 (germline): SSHAT, FNYEAQ (reference sequence). The CDR3 DNA reads TGTGCTAGCAGCTTAGAGGCAGGGGACGAGCAGTACTTC. Encoded protein: CASSLEAGDEQYF.

The rearrangement links TRBV7-9 to TRBJ1-4; TRBD1 might be the D (5 bases). The V end was cut by 5 bases, the J end by 2 bases, with 9 bases between. The CDR3 has 14 residues. Germline lookup yields CDR1 SEHNR and CDR2 FQNEAQ (reference sequence). CDR3 in amino acids: CASSPDTTNEKLFF. CDR3 nucleotides: TGTGCCAGCAGCCCGGACACTACTAATGAAAAACTGTTTTTT.

The chain is built from TRBV5-1 and TRBJ2-7, with 9 bases fitting TRBD1. This CDR3 has 13 amino acids. Germline loops: CDR1 SGHRS, CDR2 YFSETQ. The trim removed 7 bases at V and 5 bases at J, leaving 7 bases unmatched. The CDR3 DNA reads TGCGCCAGCGGTGGGACAGGGAGCCACGAGCAGTACTTC. It translates to CASGGTGSHEQYF. Filled out from reference TRBV5-1 and TRBJ2-7, the complete variable domain reads KAGVTQTPRYLIKTRGQQVTLSCSPISGHRSVSWYQQTPGQGLQFLFEYFSETQRNKGNFPGRFSGRQFSNSRSEMNVSTLELGDSALYLCASGGTGSHEQYFGPGTRLTVT.

V is TRBV18 and J is TRBJ1-4; 7 bases are shared with TRBD1. The CDR3 covers 13 residues. Germline V gene sequence: CDR1 KGHSH, CDR2 LQKENI. Trimming took 3 bases from V and 6 from J; bases not matched to a gene: 1. The CDR3: CASSPDRDEKLFF. The CDR3 DNA sequence: TGTGCCAGCTCACCTGACAGGGATGAAAAACTGTTTTTT.

The CDR3 loop is CASSLGTGRTTNEKLFF. The DNA of the CDR3 is TGCGCCAGCAGCTTGGGGACAGGGAGAACAACTAATGAAAAACTGTTTTTT. The V gene is TRBV5-1, the J gene TRBJ1-4, with 8 bases identical to TRBD1. Germline V gene sequence: CDR1 SGHRS, CDR2 YFSETQ. Trimming took 0 bases from V and 0 from J; bases not matched to a gene: 4. CDR3 length equals 17 residues.

In this sample, this clone turned up once. The chain employs TRBV18 and TRBJ2-7; 9 bases map to TRBD2. Germline CDR1 and CDR2: KGHSH and LQKENI. CDR3 length: 16 amino acids. Trimming cost V 6 bases and J 0 bases; bases outside gene matches: 9. The CDR3 spells CASSNSGRGGSYEQYF. The CDR3 DNA reads as TGTGCCAGCTCGAACTCAGGGCGGGGGGGCTCCTACGAGCAGTACTTC.

This clone was seen a single time. The chain joins TRBV29-1 to TRBJ2-5, with a tentative D call TRBD2 (6 bases). Trimming cost V 6 bases and J 3 bases, with 20 bases left between them. The germline CDR1 and CDR2 sequences are SQVTM and ANQGSEA. The CDR3 totals 15 residues. CDR3 protein: CSVGVEGGFEETQYF. Written as DNA, the CDR3 is TGCAGCGTCGGGGTTGAGGGAGGTTTTGAAGAGACCCAGTACTTC.

This chain's CDR3 is CASSLDRGAEAFF. The CDR3 region has the DNA TGTGCCAGCAGTTTGGACAGGGGGGCTGAAGCTTTCTTT. This rearrangement joins TRBV12-3 or TRBV12-4 to TRBJ1-1, with TRBD1 identical over 10 bases. This CDR3 is built from 13 residues. The ends lost 3 bases at V and 6 bases at J; junction bases unmatched: 1.

This clone was seen just once. The chain links TRBV5-6 to TRBJ1-1; D gene ambiguous. V dropped 7 bases and J dropped 4 bases, with 11 bases sitting between them. This CDR3 is 12 amino acids long. Germline CDR1 reads SGHDT; CDR2 reads YYEEEE. CDR3 DNA sequence: TGTGCCAGCGGATACCGCGGCACTGAAGCTTTCTTT. Protein: CASGYRGTEAFF.

The rearrangement joins TRBV5-1 to TRBJ2-1, with 7 positions matching TRBD1. This CDR3 has 16 amino acids. Germline CDR1 and CDR2: SGHRS and YFSETQ. The V segment lost 0 bases and the J segment 2 bases; nucleotides outside the gene matches: 5. CDR3 nucleotides: TGCGCCAGCAGCTTGGGGGGACAGTCAGCCTACAATGAGCAGTTCTTC. Amino acid sequence: CASSLGGQSAYNEQFF.

The DNA for the CDR3 is TGCGCCAGCAGCGAAGCGATACAGAACACTGAAGCTTTCTTT. Amino acids: CASSEAIQNTEAFF. The chain recombines TRBV5-1 with TRBJ1-1; unclear D gene. The germline V gene has CDR1 SGHRS and CDR2 YFSETQ. V gave up 4 bases and J gave up 1 base, with 11 bases separating them. The CDR3 contains 14 residues.

V and J are TRBV18 and TRBJ1-5, with D uncertain. Germline V gene sequence: CDR1 KGHSH, CDR2 LQKENI. V lost 2 bases to trimming and J lost 0 bases, with 11 bases between them. The CDR3 loop spans 16 amino acids. CDR3 sequence: CASSPTEAHSNQPQHF. The CDR3 bases are TGTGCCAGCTCACCAACCGAGGCGCATAGCAATCAGCCCCAGCATTTT.

The chain couples TRBV7-3 to TRBJ1-1; 9 bases are a match to TRBD1. This CDR3 is built from 20 residues. With V trimmed by 5 bases and J by 1 base, 20 bases remained unmatched. Looked up from germline, CDR1 is SGHTA and CDR2 is FQGTGA. CDR3 region: CASSPQPLGQGVWENTEAFF. The CDR3 nucleotides are TGTGCCAGCAGCCCCCAGCCCCTGGGACAGGGAGTTTGGGAGAACACTGAAGCTTTCTTT.